The 29 T cell receptor beta chains below come from one sample, sequenced in a study of early T cells in non-severe SARS-CoV-2 infection (dated by TCRdb to the early 2020s). Preparation of the library involved 5' RACE. The instrument given in TCRdb is NextSeq 500. Using fastp trimming at Q25 and MiXCR clonotype assembly, TCRdb reanalyzed the public sequencing data and kept in-frame beta chains. Rows with a matching CDR3 protein are joined into one entry that keeps the most common DNA and genes. The sample table shows roughly 33,000 distinct CDR3 sequences, and roughly 5.9% are seen once. The ten largest clones take up less than 6.5% of the sample. Sequencing was done on a sample of whole blood. The receptors originated from an adult who was a healthcare worker with PCR-confirmed SARS-CoV-2 infection or an uninfected control (not recorded which).

The chain recombines TRBV7-6 with TRBJ2-3; D tentatively fits TRBD1 or TRBD2 (6 bases each). The CDR3 extends over 14 amino acids. In germline, CDR1 is SGHVS, CDR2 FNYEAQ. V was clipped by 4 bases and J by 4 bases, with 12 bases between them. Here the CDR3 DNA reads TGTGCCAGCAGCTGGATAGGGGGGCCAGATACGCAGTATTTT. It encodes CASSWIGGPDTQYF.

This clonotype was seen repeatedly, ten times or more. The rearrangement joins TRBV7-2 to TRBJ2-1; 12 positions match TRBD2. The CDR3 loop spans 16 amino acids. The ends lost 2 bases at V and 8 bases at J; junction bases unmatched: 7. Germline V gene data show CDR1 as SGHTA and CDR2 as FQGNSA. The CDR3 sequence: CASSLTGLAGFDEQFF. The DNA for the CDR3 is TGTGCCAGCAGCTTAACGGGACTAGCGGGCTTCGATGAGCAGTTCTTC.

This clonotype showed up many times. The rearrangement links TRBV4-3 to TRBJ2-1; no firm D call. The CDR3 extends over 16 amino acids. Trimming shortened V by 3 bases and J by 0 bases, and 12 bases separated the two germline ends. Germline V CDR1 and CDR2: LGHNA, YSLEER. The CDR3 spells CASSQSGGSSYNEQFF. In DNA form, the CDR3 reads TGCGCCAGCAGCCAGTCCGGCGGAAGCTCCTACAATGAGCAGTTCTTC.

In this sample, this clonotype turned up many times. The V gene is TRBV18, the J gene TRBJ1-1, with 7 positions matching TRBD1. Trimming took 5 bases from V and 1 from J; bases not matched to a gene: 1. This CDR3 is 13 amino acids long. Germline CDR1 reads KGHSH; CDR2 reads LQKENI. The CDR3 is CASSDRENTEAFF. The CDR3 coding sequence is TGTGCCAGCTCAGACAGGGAGAACACTGAAGCTTTCTTT.

This clonotype was seen repeatedly, ten times or more. The chain is built from TRBV5-1 and TRBJ2-3, with 14 bases fitting TRBD2. Germline trimming cut 2 bases from V and 2 bases from J; bases unmatched to any gene: 4. CDR3 length: 17 residues. Germline V gives CDR1 SGHRS, CDR2 YFSETQ. Here the CDR3 reads CASSLRTSGRNTDTQYF. In DNA form, the CDR3 reads TGCGCCAGCAGCTTAAGGACTAGCGGGAGGAACACAGATACGCAGTATTTT.

This clonotype showed up many times. The V and J genes are TRBV12-3 or TRBV12-4 and TRBJ1-2; D unresolved. Trimming pared 6 bases from V and 6 bases from J, leaving 14 bases between. The CDR3 spans 13 residues. CDR3 coding DNA: TGTGCCAGCAGCGTTGACCCTTGGAATGGCTACACCTTC. Translating gives CASSVDPWNGYTF.

The table lists this clonotype with many counts. The chain combines TRBV7-6 with TRBJ2-5, with TRBD2 matching 7 bases. From germline, CDR1 is SGHVS and CDR2 FNYEAQ. The CDR3 is 14 residues long. V dropped 1 base and J dropped 6; count of bases not matched to a gene: 5. The CDR3 here is CASSLVEGGKTQYF. Written as DNA, the CDR3 is TGTGCCAGCAGCTTAGTGGAGGGAGGGAAGACCCAGTACTTC.

V is TRBV6-6 and J is TRBJ2-1; 13 bases map to TRBD2. The trim removed 6 bases at V and 6 bases at J, leaving 8 bases unmatched. This CDR3 is built from 16 residues. Germline CDR1 reads MNHNY; CDR2 reads SVGAGI (reference sequence). The CDR3 spells CASREAGLAGRNEQFF. The CDR3 DNA reads TGTGCCAGCAGAGAAGCGGGACTAGCGGGACGCAATGAGCAGTTCTTC.

This clonotype was recorded a few times. The rearrangement links TRBV24-1 to TRBJ2-3; D call uncertain. Germline V gives CDR1 KGHDR, CDR2 SFDVKD. The CDR3 contains 14 residues. Between the trimmed V and J ends, which lost 7 bases and 5 bases, there was a span of 15 bases. The CDR3 nucleotides are TGTGCCACCAGCTCATTCCTCTTGGGAGATACGCAGTATTTT. This sequence encodes CATSSFLLGDTQYF.

Worth noting for this clonotype: A much bigger clone sits one base away, suggesting this may be a read error. V gene TRBV20-1 combines with J gene TRBJ2-7, with 12 nucleotides matching TRBD2. The CDR3 has 14 residues. CDR1 and CDR2 from the germline V gene are DFQATT and SNEGSKA (reference sequence). The ends lost 5 bases at V and 3 bases at J; junction bases unmatched: 5. Here the CDR3 reads CSAWTSGTLYEQYF. The CDR3 DNA is TGCAGTGCTTGGACTAGCGGGACCCTCTACGAGCAGTACTTC.

This clonotype has more than one count but fewer than ten. The chain couples TRBV3-1 to TRBJ2-3; possibly TRBD2 for D (5 bases). V lost 7 bases and J 1 base, leaving 9 bases between the germline ends. The CDR3 extends over 13 amino acids. In germline, CDR1 is LGHDT, CDR2 YNNKEL (reference sequence). The CDR3 bases are TGTGCCAGCATGGGAGCGGGCACAGATACGCAGTATTTT. Translating it yields CASMGAGTDTQYF.

This clonotype has only a few counts. The chain joins TRBV29-1 to TRBJ1-1; no firm D call. Germline lookup yields CDR1 SQVTM and CDR2 ANQGSEA. This CDR3 region has 15 residues. V dropped 3 bases and J dropped 11 bases, with 25 bases sitting between them. The CDR3 nucleotides read TGCAGCGTTGATGCCCGGGCAGGACGGACTGAAGGGGCTTTCTTT. Encoded protein: CSVDARAGRTEGAFF.

This clonotype was found many times. The J gene is TRBJ2-7, the V gene TRBV12-3 or TRBV12-4; D remains unclear. The CDR3 spans 12 residues. The V gene lost 3 bases and the J gene lost 6 bases, with 9 bases spanning the gap. The CDR3 DNA reads as TGTGCCAGCAGTTTCTTTCCGGGCGAGCAGTACTTC. Protein sequence: CASSFFPGEQYF.

This clonotype came up many times. The J gene is TRBJ2-6, the V gene TRBV6-1; 7 bases are shared with TRBD1. The V segment lost 4 bases and the J segment 4 bases; nucleotides outside the gene matches: 19. This CDR3 has 20 amino acids. Per the germline V gene, CDR1 is MNHNS and CDR2 is SASEGT. This CDR3 is CASSAGYRQDLQGGANVLTF. CDR3 bases: TGTGCCAGCAGTGCCGGCTATAGACAGGACTTACAGGGGGGGGCCAACGTCCTGACTTTC.

This clonotype was recorded at least ten times. This chain links TRBV7-2 with TRBJ1-4; D is unclear. The CDR3 has 12 amino acids. The V and J ends lost 4 bases and 11 bases respectively, with 11 bases between them. The germline V gene encodes CDR1 SGHTA and CDR2 FQGNSA. The DNA of the CDR3 is TGTGCCAGCAGCTCGATGGAGGACAAACTGTTTTTT. Its protein is CASSSMEDKLFF.

This clonotype was seen many times. The chain joins TRBV5-1 to TRBJ2-6, with 9 bases identical to TRBD1. This CDR3 is 17 amino acids long. V gave up 1 base and J gave up 0 bases; unmatched junction bases: 2. Germline-derived CDR1 and CDR2 are SGHRS and YFSETQ. This CDR3 is CASSLMGQGSGANVLTF. CDR3 nucleotides: TGCGCCAGCAGCTTGATGGGACAGGGCTCTGGGGCCAACGTCCTGACTTTC. Filled out from reference TRBV5-1 and TRBJ2-6, the complete variable domain reads KAGVTQTPRYLIKTRGQQVTLSCSPISGHRSVSWYQQTPGQGLQFLFEYFSETQRNKGNFPGRFSGRQFSNSRSEMNVSTLELGDSALYLCASSLMGQGSGANVLTFGAGSRLTVL.

This clonotype was recorded many times. The chain has TRBV5-1 and TRBJ1-1; TRBD1 matches 7 bases. The CDR3 loop spans 14 amino acids. The germline V gene encodes CDR1 SGHRS and CDR2 YFSETQ. Unmatched junction bases numbered 5, after V lost 4 bases and J lost 2 bases. The CDR3 protein is CASSRGDSNTEAFF. The CDR3 coding sequence is TGCGCCAGCAGCAGGGGGGACAGCAACACTGAAGCTTTCTTT.

The V and J genes are TRBV7-9 and TRBJ2-1; no clear D gene. Germline-derived CDR1 and CDR2 are SEHNR and FQNEAQ (reference sequence). Trimming cost V 10 bases and J 0 bases, with 19 bases left between them. The CDR3 consists of 16 residues. This CDR3 is CATRAGWASSYNEQFF. The DNA of the CDR3 is TGTGCCACCCGCGCAGGTTGGGCTAGCTCCTACAATGAGCAGTTCTTC.

In this sample, this clonotype turned up many times. The CDR3 reads CASSLSWTGVYEQYF. CDR3 DNA: TGTGCCAGCAGTTTATCGTGGACAGGGGTCTACGAGCAGTACTTC. The chain couples TRBV27 to TRBJ2-7, with 9 bases fitting TRBD1. Unmatched junction bases numbered 3, after V lost 0 bases and J lost 3 bases. This CDR3 has 15 amino acids. Germline V gives CDR1 MNHEY, CDR2 SMNVEV (reference sequence).

This clonotype was picked up many times. V and J are TRBV20-1 and TRBJ1-1; D gene ambiguous. The CDR3 contains 17 residues. V was pared by 0 bases and J by 0 bases, with 17 bases between. From germline, CDR1 is DFQATT and CDR2 SNEGSKA (reference sequence). The CDR3 nucleotides are TGCAGTGCTAGAGATTGGTCGCTTAGGAATATGAACACTGAAGCTTTCTTT. Its protein product is CSARDWSLRNMNTEAFF.

This clonotype was found many times. The rearrangement links TRBV2 to TRBJ2-1; D call uncertain. The V gene lost 0 bases and the J gene lost 4 bases, with 10 bases spanning the gap. CDR3 length: 15 amino acids. The germline V gene encodes CDR1 SNHLY and CDR2 FYNNEI. CDR3 amino acids: CASSEAWNSYNEQFF. CDR3 DNA sequence: TGTGCCAGCAGTGAAGCGTGGAATTCTTACAATGAGCAGTTCTTC.

This clonotype was counted ten times or more. The chain recombines TRBV6-5 with TRBJ2-1; the match to TRBD1 covers 8 bases. CDR1 and CDR2 from the germline V gene are MNHEY and SVGAGI. The CDR3 is made up of 15 amino acids. The V and J ends lost 6 bases and 5 bases, in that order; junction bases with no gene match: 9. CDR3 protein: CASSTRGTGNNEQFF. CDR3 coding DNA: TGTGCCAGCAGCACCCGCGGGACAGGTAACAATGAGCAGTTCTTC.

This clonotype was detected many times. V usage is TRBV14 and J usage is TRBJ2-1; D is tentatively TRBD1 or TRBD2 (5 bases each). The germline V and J ends were trimmed by 5 bases and 1 base, with 15 bases remaining between them. Germline V gene sequence: CDR1 SGHDN, CDR2 FVKESK. There are 16 residues in the CDR3. CDR3: CASSAPPEGSYNEQFF. The CDR3 nucleotides are TGTGCCAGCAGCGCCCCCCCTGAGGGGTCCTACAATGAGCAGTTCTTC.

This clonotype was detected a few times. The chain recombines TRBV20-1 with TRBJ1-5, with D possibly matching TRBD1 (5 bases). V lost 1 base and J 0 bases, leaving 13 bases between the germline ends. Germline-derived CDR1 and CDR2 are DFQATT and SNEGSKA (reference sequence). The CDR3 consists of 16 residues. CDR3 nucleotide sequence: TGCAGTGCTAGAGGGAGGGGAGATTATAGCAATCAGCCCCAGCATTTT. Translating it yields CSARGRGDYSNQPQHF.

This clonotype was seen repeatedly, ten times or more. V is TRBV20-1 and J is TRBJ1-5, with 10 bases aligning to TRBD1. The CDR3 sequence is 14 residues long. The junction had 5 bases not matched to a gene; V was cut back by 5 bases and J by 4 bases. Germline values: CDR1 DFQATT, CDR2 SNEGSKA (reference sequence). CDR3 protein: CSARTGGENQPQHF. The CDR3 nucleotides are TGCAGTGCTCGGACAGGGGGGGAGAATCAGCCCCAGCATTTT.

This clonotype was detected ten times or more. The chain employs TRBV3-1 and TRBJ2-7; TRBD1 matches 9 bases. The CDR3 contains 15 residues. CDR1 LGHDT and CDR2 YNNKEL come from the germline V gene (reference sequence). V lost 2 bases, J lost 3 bases, and 5 bases stayed unmatched. The CDR3 sequence is CASSQNPGQGYEQYF. CDR3 nucleotides: TGTGCCAGCAGCCAAAACCCGGGACAGGGCTACGAGCAGTACTTC.

This chain uses TRBV12-3 or TRBV12-4 with TRBJ2-1; no firm D call. CDR3 length equals 14 residues. V gave up 3 bases and J gave up 4 bases, with 10 bases separating them. CDR3 bases: TGTGCCAGCAGTTTCCTATCGACGTACAATGAGCAGTTCTTC. Protein: CASSFLSTYNEQFF.

This clonotype was counted at least ten times. The chain links TRBV11-2 to TRBJ2-7, with D perhaps TRBD1 or TRBD2 (5 bases each). There are 13 residues in the CDR3. CDR1 SGHAT and CDR2 FQNNGV come from the germline V gene. Trimming stripped 5 bases from V and 3 bases from J, with 11 bases between. CDR3 DNA sequence: TGTGCCAGCAGCCTGGGACCGTACTACGAGCAGTACGTC. It translates to CASSLGPYYEQYV.

This clonotype was counted a few times. For the CDR3, the DNA is TGCGCCAGCAGCTTGGAACCCGGACAGAGCTACGAGCAGTACTTC. Its protein is CASSLEPGQSYEQYF. The J gene is TRBJ2-7, the V gene TRBV5-1, with D perhaps matching TRBD1 (6 bases). The CDR3 covers 15 residues. CDR1 is SGHRS and CDR2 is YFSETQ in the germline V gene. The ends were cut back, 0 bases at V and 3 bases at J, with 13 bases in the middle.